The 21 T cell receptor beta chains below come from one sample, sequenced in a study of shared clonotypes between healthy human individuals. The data were produced by immunoSEQ multiplex PCR, yet TCRdb's version contains in-frame clones alone and is incomplete. In the table there are approximately 2.5 million clones, more than 85% of which are singletons. Sequenced input: naive CD4+ T cells from PBMCs. Subset indicated: CD45RA+ positively selected. The receptors come from a man aged 18 to 29 in good health. Some clones in this sample may be carry-over from other donors' samples.

The genes are TRBV5-1 and TRBJ1-1; 8 bases match TRBD1. Germline values: CDR1 SGHRS, CDR2 YFSETQ. The CDR3 consists of 15 residues. The V segment lost 0 bases and the J segment 4 bases; nucleotides outside the gene matches: 5. CDR3 in DNA: TGCGCCAGCAGCTTGGCAGGGGGCAAGGGCACTGAAGCTTTCTTT. Translated, it gives CASSLAGGKGTEAFF. The full variable domain, in which reference TRBV5-1 and TRBJ1-1 provide the parts outside the CDR3, is KAGVTQTPRYLIKTRGQQVTLSCSPISGHRSVSWYQQTPGQGLQFLFEYFSETQRNKGNFPGRFSGRQFSNSRSEMNVSTLELGDSALYLCASSLAGGKGTEAFFGQGTRLTVV.

This clone was seen a few times. The sample contains more than one DNA sequence encoding this CDR3. The V call is TRBV29-1, the J call TRBJ1-1; no definite D call. CDR1 is SQVTM and CDR2 is ANQGSEA in the germline V gene. Trimming cost V 4 bases and J 0 bases, with 6 bases left between them. CDR3 size: 12 residues. The CDR3 nucleotides read TGCAGCGTTGGCTCGATGAACACTGAAGCTTTCTTT. Its translation: CSVGSMNTEAFF.

J is TRBJ2-2 and V is TRBV18; 8 bases match TRBD1. V was clipped by 6 bases and J by 4 bases; unmatched bases: 10. There are 16 residues in the CDR3. From germline, CDR1 is KGHSH and CDR2 LQKENI. CDR3 sequence (DNA): TGTGCCAGCTCTAAGGGAGACAGGGGTACCACCGGGGAGCTGTTTTTT. This encodes CASSKGDRGTTGELFF.

The CDR3 reads CASSIHKDGTNEQYF. CDR3 DNA: TGTGCCAGTAGTATCCACAAGGACGGGACCAACGAGCAGTACTTC. This chain joins TRBV19 and TRBJ2-7, with D possibly being TRBD1 or TRBD2 (5 bases each). V was trimmed by 3 bases and J by 5 bases, leaving 17 bases between them. Germline CDR1 LNHDA, CDR2 SQIVND (reference sequence). The CDR3 extends over 15 amino acids.

The V gene is TRBV29-1, the J gene TRBJ2-3, with D uncertain. The germline V gene has CDR1 SQVTM and CDR2 ANQGSEA. The CDR3 totals 13 residues. V lost 2 bases to trimming and J lost 2 bases, with 8 bases between them. The CDR3 loop is CSVERQITDTQYF. CDR3 nucleotides: TGCAGCGTTGAACGGCAGATCACAGATACGCAGTATTTT.

Concerning this clone itself: Other DNA sequences of this sample code for an identical CDR3. The V and J genes are TRBV6-5 and TRBJ2-2, with D uncertain. From germline, CDR1 is MNHEY and CDR2 SVGAGI. The CDR3 covers 15 residues. V was clipped by 6 bases and J by 0 bases, with 11 bases between them. Written as DNA, the CDR3 is TGTGCCAGCAGCTACCATGGGTCGAACACCGGGGAGCTGTTTTTT. It specifies CASSYHGSNTGELFF.

The chain employs TRBV5-1 and TRBJ2-4; 9 bases are a match to TRBD1. CDR1 SGHRS and CDR2 YFSETQ come from the germline V gene. V shed 4 bases, J shed 15 bases, and the junction held 8 bases outside the gene matches. The CDR3 spans 12 residues. The DNA of the CDR3 is TGCGCCAGCAGCGAGCCGGGACAGGGAACGTACTTC. Translation: CASSEPGQGTYF.

The chain combines TRBV6-5 with TRBJ2-5; D assignment may be TRBD1 or TRBD2 (5 bases each). The CDR3 has 14 residues. Germline values: CDR1 MNHEY, CDR2 SVGAGI. With 2 bases removed from V and 5 bases from J, the gap between germline ends came to 12 bases. The chain's CDR3 is CASSYGRGLETQYF. The CDR3, as DNA: TGTGCCAGCAGTTACGGTCGGGGCCTGGAGACCCAGTACTTC.

This clone came up a few times. The CDR3 DNA reads as TGTGCCTGGAGTGTAGGGCCTACTGCGGCTTTCTTT. It yields the protein CAWSVGPTAAFF. The rearrangement uses TRBV30 and TRBJ1-1; D is undetermined. Trimming pared 0 bases from V and 11 bases from J, leaving 13 bases between. CDR3 length equals 12 residues. CDR1 and CDR2 (germline): GTSNPN, SVGIG (reference sequence). The full variable domain, rest sourced from reference TRBV30 and TRBJ1-1, is SQTIHQWPATLVQPVGSPLSLECTVEGTSNPNLYWYRQAAGRGLQLLFYSVGIGQISSEVPQNLSASRPQDRQFILSSKKLLLSDSGFYLCAWSVGPTAAFFGQGTRLTVV.

The chain has TRBV18 and TRBJ1-1; D is possibly TRBD1 (6 bases). The V end was cut by 4 bases, the J end by 0 bases, with 9 bases between. The germline V gene has CDR1 KGHSH and CDR2 LQKENI. This CDR3 has 14 amino acids. The CDR3 sequence: CASSLAGVNTEAFF. The CDR3 bases are TGTGCCAGCTCACTGGCAGGGGTGAACACTGAAGCTTTCTTT. Filled out from reference TRBV18 and TRBJ1-1, the complete variable domain reads NAGVMQNPRHLVRRRGQEARLRCSPMKGHSHVYWYRQLPEEGLKFMVYLQKENIIDESGMPKERFSAEFPKEGPSILRIQQVVRGDSAAYFCASSLAGVNTEAFFGQGTRLTVV.

The sample holds one count of this clone. The chain carries TRBV7-9 and TRBJ2-7, with D perhaps TRBD2 (6 bases). The CDR3 covers 14 residues. V shed 1 base and J shed 5 bases, with 12 bases lying between them. The germline V gene has CDR1 SEHNR and CDR2 FQNEAQ (reference sequence). The CDR3 spells CASSLVAAMDEQYF. CDR3 nucleotide sequence: TGTGCCAGCAGCTTAGTAGCGGCGATGGACGAGCAGTACTTC.

This sequence joins TRBV6-1 and TRBJ1-4; D remains ambiguous. The germline V and J ends were trimmed by 2 bases and 7 bases, with 5 bases remaining between them. This CDR3 is 12 amino acids long. CDR1 is MNHNS and CDR2 is SASEGT in the germline V gene. The CDR3 nucleotides are TGTGCCAGCAGTGAAAGTCCTGAAAAACTGTTTTTT. This codes for CASSESPEKLFF.

The chain carries TRBV6-5 and TRBJ2-5, with D possibly called TRBD1 or TRBD2 (6 bases each). Judging by the DNA end, TRBJ2-7 fits better; the J call may be wrong. CDR1 and CDR2 from the germline V gene are MNHEY and SVGAGI. The length of the CDR3 is 14 residues. CDR3 loop: CASSKNRAGYEQYF. The CDR3 nucleotides are TGTGCCAGCAGCAAAAACAGGGCGGGGTACGAGCAGTACTTC.

CDR3 coding DNA: TGTGCCAGCAGTTCTCCCCTGGGGCGGGAGCTCTCCTACGAGCAGTACTTC. This codes for CASSSPLGRELSYEQYF. The chain employs TRBV28 and TRBJ2-7; 7 nucleotides line up with TRBD2. Germline CDR1 MDHEN, CDR2 SYDVKM. The CDR3 totals 17 residues. Trimming at V came to 4 bases and at J to 0 bases, leaving 12 bases not matched to a gene.

The gene calls are TRBV30 and TRBJ2-1; possibly TRBD2 for D (7 bases). The CDR3 loop spans 12 amino acids. V was cut by 2 bases and J by 11 bases, with 13 bases left in between. Germline CDR1 GTSNPN, CDR2 SVGIG (reference sequence). The CDR3: CAWSPLRGQQFF. The CDR3 DNA reads TGTGCCTGGAGTCCCCTGCGGGGGCAGCAGTTCTTC. The entire variable domain, with the rest obtained from reference TRBV30 and TRBJ2-1, is as follows: SQTIHQWPATLVQPVGSPLSLECTVEGTSNPNLYWYRQAAGRGLQLLFYSVGIGQISSEVPQNLSASRPQDRQFILSSKKLLLSDSGFYLCAWSPLRGQQFFGPGTRLTVL.

The chain employs TRBV10-3 and TRBJ1-3; 7 bases fit TRBD1. This CDR3 is built from 14 residues. CDR1 and CDR2 (germline): ENHRY, SYGVKD. Trimming at V came to 3 bases and at J to 10 bases, leaving 9 bases not matched to a gene. The CDR3 nucleotides read TGTGCCATCAGTGAAGGGACAGCGAGTGAGACCATATATTTT. Translation: CAISEGTASETIYF.

V gene TRBV4-1 combines with J gene TRBJ2-3, with 10 bases that match TRBD2. The V segment lost 0 bases and the J segment 2 bases; nucleotides outside the gene matches: 8. Germline CDR1 is MGHRA and CDR2 is YSYEKL. The CDR3 is 18 residues long. The CDR3 region is CASSQETGTSVATDTQYF. For the CDR3, the DNA is TGCGCCAGCAGCCAAGAAACCGGGACTAGCGTAGCCACAGATACGCAGTATTTT.

The chain uses TRBV11-2 and TRBJ2-3, with D tentatively TRBD2 (6 bases). Trimming shortened V by 2 bases and J by 2 bases, and 17 bases separated the two germline ends. Germline V gene lookup returns CDR1 SGHAT and CDR2 FQNNGV. CDR3 size: 17 residues. The CDR3 sequence is CASSLLGGGTSTDTQYF. CDR3 in DNA: TGTGCCAGCAGCTTATTGGGAGGCGGGACCTCCACAGATACGCAGTATTTT.

The chain joins TRBV19 to TRBJ2-7, with D tentatively TRBD1 (6 bases). Germline V gene lookup returns CDR1 LNHDA and CDR2 SQIVND (reference sequence). Trimming removed 5 bases at V and 4 bases at J, with 18 bases between. This CDR3 contains 15 residues. CDR3 loop: CASSVRQVRGYEQYF. As DNA, the CDR3 is TGTGCCAGTAGTGTTAGACAGGTCCGGGGTTACGAGCAGTACTTC.

The chain carries TRBV28 and TRBJ2-7; TRBD1 agrees at 10 bases. The V gene end was trimmed by 6 bases and the J gene end by 6 bases; junction bases not matched to a gene: 11. CDR3 size: 15 residues. Germline CDR1 is MDHEN and CDR2 is SYDVKM. The CDR3 bases are TGTGCCAGCAGGAACTCCGGGACAGGGGCTTCCGAGCAGTACTTC. As protein: CASRNSGTGASEQYF.

As for this clone: The same CDR3 is also encoded by other DNA sequences in this sample. V and J are TRBV5-1 and TRBJ2-2; D is ambiguous. This CDR3 has 14 amino acids. CDR1 SGHRS and CDR2 YFSETQ come from the germline V gene. Trimming removed 3 bases at V and 1 base at J, with 7 bases between. In DNA form, the CDR3 reads TGCGCCAGCAGCTCGGCCTTGAACACCGGGGAGCTGTTTTTT. Its protein product is CASSSALNTGELFF. Complete variable domain (other parts from reference TRBV5-1 and TRBJ2-2): KAGVTQTPRYLIKTRGQQVTLSCSPISGHRSVSWYQQTPGQGLQFLFEYFSETQRNKGNFPGRFSGRQFSNSRSEMNVSTLELGDSALYLCASSSALNTGELFFGEGSRLTVL.